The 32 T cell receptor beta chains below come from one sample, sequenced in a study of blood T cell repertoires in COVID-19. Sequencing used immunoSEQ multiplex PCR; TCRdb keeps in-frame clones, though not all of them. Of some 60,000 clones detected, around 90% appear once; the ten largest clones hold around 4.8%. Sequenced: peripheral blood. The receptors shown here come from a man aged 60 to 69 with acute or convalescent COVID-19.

The CDR3 region is CASSLTGSSYNEQFF. The CDR3 coding sequence is TGTGCCAGCAGCCTCACAGGGAGCTCCTACAATGAGCAGTTCTTC. The rearrangement uses TRBV11-1 and TRBJ2-1; possible D gene TRBD1, 6 bases. Germline lookup yields CDR1 SGHAT and CDR2 FQDESV (reference sequence). There are 15 residues in the CDR3. Trimming stripped 5 bases from V and 0 bases from J, with 11 bases between.

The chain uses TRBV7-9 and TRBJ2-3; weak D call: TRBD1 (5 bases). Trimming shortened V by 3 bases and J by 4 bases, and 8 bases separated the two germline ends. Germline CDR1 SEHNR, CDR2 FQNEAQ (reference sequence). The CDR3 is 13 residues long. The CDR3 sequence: CASSFLGADTQYF. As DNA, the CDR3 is TGTGCCAGCAGCTTCTTAGGGGCAGATACGCAGTATTTT.

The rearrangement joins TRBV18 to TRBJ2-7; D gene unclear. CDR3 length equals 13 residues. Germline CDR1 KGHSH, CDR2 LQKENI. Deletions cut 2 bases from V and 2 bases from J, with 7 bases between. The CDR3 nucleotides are TGTGCCAGCTCACCAACGGTTGCCTACGAGCAGTACTTC. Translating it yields CASSPTVAYEQYF. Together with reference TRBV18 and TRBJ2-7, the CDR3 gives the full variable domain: NAGVMQNPRHLVRRRGQEARLRCSPMKGHSHVYWYRQLPEEGLKFMVYLQKENIIDESGMPKERFSAEFPKEGPSILRIQQVVRGDSAAYFCASSPTVAYEQYFGPGTRLTVT.

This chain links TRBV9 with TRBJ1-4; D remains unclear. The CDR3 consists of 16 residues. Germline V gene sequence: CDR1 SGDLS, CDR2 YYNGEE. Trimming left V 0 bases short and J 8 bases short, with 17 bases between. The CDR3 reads CASSVEAEGQDEKLFF. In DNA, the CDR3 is TGTGCCAGCAGCGTAGAAGCGGAGGGTCAAGACGAAAAACTGTTTTTT.

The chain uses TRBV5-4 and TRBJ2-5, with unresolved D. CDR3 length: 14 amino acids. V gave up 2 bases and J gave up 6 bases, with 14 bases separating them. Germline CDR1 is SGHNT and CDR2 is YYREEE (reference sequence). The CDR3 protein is CASSFFLAGQTQYF. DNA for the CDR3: TGTGCCAGCAGCTTTTTTCTGGCAGGTCAGACCCAGTACTTC.

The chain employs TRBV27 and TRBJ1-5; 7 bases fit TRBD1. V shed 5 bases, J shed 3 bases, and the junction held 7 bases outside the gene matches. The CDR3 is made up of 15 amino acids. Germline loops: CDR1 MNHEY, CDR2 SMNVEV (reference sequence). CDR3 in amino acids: CASSGRDSFNQPQHF. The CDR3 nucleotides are TGTGCCAGCAGTGGTAGGGACAGCTTCAATCAGCCCCAGCATTTT.

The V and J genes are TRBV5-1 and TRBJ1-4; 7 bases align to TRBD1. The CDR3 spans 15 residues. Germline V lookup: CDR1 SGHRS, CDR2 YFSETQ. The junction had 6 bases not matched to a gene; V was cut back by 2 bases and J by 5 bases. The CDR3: CASSFSGTANEKLFF. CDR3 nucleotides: TGCGCCAGCAGCTTTTCCGGGACAGCGAATGAAAAACTGTTTTTT.

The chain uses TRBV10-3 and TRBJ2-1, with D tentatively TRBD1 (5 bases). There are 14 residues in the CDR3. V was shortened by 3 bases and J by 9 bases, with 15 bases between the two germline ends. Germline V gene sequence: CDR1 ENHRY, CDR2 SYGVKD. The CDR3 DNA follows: TGTGCCATCAGTGATGTAGGGGCGATTGGTGAGCAGTTCTTC. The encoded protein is CAISDVGAIGEQFF.

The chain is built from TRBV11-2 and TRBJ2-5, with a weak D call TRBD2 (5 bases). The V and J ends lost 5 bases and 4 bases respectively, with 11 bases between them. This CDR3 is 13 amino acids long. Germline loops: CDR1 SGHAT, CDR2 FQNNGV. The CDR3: CASSRAVGETQYF. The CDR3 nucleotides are TGTGCCAGCAGCCGAGCGGTGGGAGAGACCCAGTACTTC. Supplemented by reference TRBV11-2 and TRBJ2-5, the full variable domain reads EAGVAQSPRYKIIEKRQSVAFWCNPISGHATLYWYQQILGQGPKLLIQFQNNGVVDDSQLPKDRFSAERLKGVDSTLKIQPAKLEDSAVYLCASSRAVGETQYFGPGTRLLVL.

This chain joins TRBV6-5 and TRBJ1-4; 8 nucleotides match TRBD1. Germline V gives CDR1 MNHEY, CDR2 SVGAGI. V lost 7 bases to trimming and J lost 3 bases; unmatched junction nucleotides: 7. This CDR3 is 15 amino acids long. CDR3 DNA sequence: TGTGCCAGCACCCACGGGACAGGTGCTAATGAAAAACTGTTTTTT. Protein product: CASTHGTGANEKLFF.

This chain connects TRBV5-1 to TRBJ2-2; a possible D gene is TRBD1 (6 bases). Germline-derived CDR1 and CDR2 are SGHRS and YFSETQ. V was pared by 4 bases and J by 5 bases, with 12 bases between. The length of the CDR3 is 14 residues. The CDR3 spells CASSLERGTGELFF. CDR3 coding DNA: TGCGCCAGCAGCCTTGAAAGGGGGACCGGGGAGCTGTTTTTT.

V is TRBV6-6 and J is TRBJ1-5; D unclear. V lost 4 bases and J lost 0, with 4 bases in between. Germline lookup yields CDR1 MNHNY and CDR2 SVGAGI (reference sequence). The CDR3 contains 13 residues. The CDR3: CASSSYSNQPQHF. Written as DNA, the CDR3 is TGTGCCAGCAGTTCTTATAGCAATCAGCCCCAGCATTTT.

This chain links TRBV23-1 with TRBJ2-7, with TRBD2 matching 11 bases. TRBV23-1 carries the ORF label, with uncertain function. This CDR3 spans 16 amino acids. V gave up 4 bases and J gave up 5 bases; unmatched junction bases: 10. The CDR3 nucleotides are TGCGCCAGCAGTCCCCTGGAACTAGCGGGAGTTCACGAGCAGTACTTC. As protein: CASSPLELAGVHEQYF.

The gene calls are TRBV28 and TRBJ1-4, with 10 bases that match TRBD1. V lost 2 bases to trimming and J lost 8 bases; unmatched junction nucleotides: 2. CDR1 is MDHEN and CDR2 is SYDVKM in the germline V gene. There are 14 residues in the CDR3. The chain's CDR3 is CASSLPGQGEKLFF. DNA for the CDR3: TGTGCCAGCAGTTTACCGGGACAGGGGGAAAAACTGTTTTTT.

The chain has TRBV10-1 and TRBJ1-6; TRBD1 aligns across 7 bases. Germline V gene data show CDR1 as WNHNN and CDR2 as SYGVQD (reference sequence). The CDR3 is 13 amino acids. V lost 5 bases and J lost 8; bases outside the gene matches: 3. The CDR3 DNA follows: TGCGCCAGCAGTAGGACAGGCGATTCACCCCTCCACTTT. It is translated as CASSRTGDSPLHF.

The CDR3 here is CATSRETGGQPQHF. CDR3 sequence (DNA): TGTGCCACCAGCAGAGAGACAGGGGGTCAGCCCCAGCATTTT. V and J are TRBV15 and TRBJ1-5, with 9 bases that match TRBD1. The germline V gene has CDR1 LNHNV and CDR2 YYDKDF (reference sequence). The CDR3 extends over 14 amino acids. The junction had 0 bases not matched to a gene; V was cut back by 0 bases and J by 6 bases.

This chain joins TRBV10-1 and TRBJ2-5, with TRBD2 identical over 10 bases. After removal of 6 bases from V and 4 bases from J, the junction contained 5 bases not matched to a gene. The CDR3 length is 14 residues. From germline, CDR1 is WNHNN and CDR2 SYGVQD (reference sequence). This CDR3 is CASSAAGGRETQYF. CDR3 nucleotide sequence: TGCGCCAGCAGCGCAGCGGGAGGGCGAGAGACCCAGTACTTC.

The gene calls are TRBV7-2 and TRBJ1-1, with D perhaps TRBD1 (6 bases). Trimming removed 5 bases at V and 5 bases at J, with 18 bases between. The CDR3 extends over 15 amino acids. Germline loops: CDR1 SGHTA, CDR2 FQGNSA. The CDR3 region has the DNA TGTGCCAGCAGCCCCCCAGGACAGCCTGGGACTGAAGCTTTCTTT. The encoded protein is CASSPPGQPGTEAFF.

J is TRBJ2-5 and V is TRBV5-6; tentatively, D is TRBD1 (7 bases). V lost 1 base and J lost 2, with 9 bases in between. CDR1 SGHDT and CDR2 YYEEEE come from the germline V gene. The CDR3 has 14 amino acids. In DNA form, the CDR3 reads TGTGCCAGCAGCTTGCAGGGGGGACAAGAGACCCAGTACTTC. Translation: CASSLQGGQETQYF.

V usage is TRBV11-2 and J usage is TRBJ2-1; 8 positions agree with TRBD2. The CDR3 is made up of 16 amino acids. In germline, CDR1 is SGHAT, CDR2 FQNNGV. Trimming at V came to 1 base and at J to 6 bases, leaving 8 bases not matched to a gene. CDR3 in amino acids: CASSLAGTSVGNEQFF. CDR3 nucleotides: TGTGCCAGCAGCTTAGCAGGGACTAGTGTAGGCAATGAGCAGTTCTTC.

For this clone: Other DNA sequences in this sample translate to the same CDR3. CDR3: CASRTGGAANEKLFF. CDR3 nucleotides: TGTGCCAGCAGGACAGGGGGCGCAGCTAATGAAAAACTGTTTTTT. The gene calls are TRBV6-6 and TRBJ1-4; 10 positions match TRBD1. The CDR3 extends over 15 amino acids. Trimming at V came to 6 bases and at J to 3 bases, leaving 4 bases not matched to a gene. The germline V gene has CDR1 MNHNY and CDR2 SVGAGI (reference sequence).

CDR3 protein: CASSQRLDSYNEQFF. The CDR3 coding sequence is TGTGCCAGCAGCCAACGGCTAGACTCCTACAATGAGCAGTTCTTC. This chain uses TRBV3-1 (or the pseudogene TRBV3-2) with TRBJ2-1; D remains unclear. The CDR3 contains 15 residues. V lost 2 bases, J lost 0 bases, and 8 bases lay in between. Per the germline V gene, CDR1 is LGHDT and CDR2 is YNNKEL (reference sequence).

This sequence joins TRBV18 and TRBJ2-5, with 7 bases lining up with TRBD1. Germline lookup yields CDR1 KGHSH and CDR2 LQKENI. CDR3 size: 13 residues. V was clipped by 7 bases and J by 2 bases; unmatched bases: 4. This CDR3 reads CASLPGQQETQYF. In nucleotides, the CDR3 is TGTGCCAGCTTACCGGGACAGCAAGAGACCCAGTACTTC.

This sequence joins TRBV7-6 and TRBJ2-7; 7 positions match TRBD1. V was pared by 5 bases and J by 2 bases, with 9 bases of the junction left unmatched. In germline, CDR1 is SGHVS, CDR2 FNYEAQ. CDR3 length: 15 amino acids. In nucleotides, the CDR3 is TGTGCCAGCAGCCAATTCACCGGGACAGCCTACGAGCAGTACTTC. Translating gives CASSQFTGTAYEQYF.

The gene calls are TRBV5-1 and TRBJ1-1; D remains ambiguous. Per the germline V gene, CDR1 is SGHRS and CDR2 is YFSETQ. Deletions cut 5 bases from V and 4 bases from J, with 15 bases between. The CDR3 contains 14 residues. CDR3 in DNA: TGCGCCAGCAGAAATCAAGCAGGAGGCACTGAAGCTTTCTTT. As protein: CASRNQAGGTEAFF. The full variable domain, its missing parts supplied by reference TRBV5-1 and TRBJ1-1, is KAGVTQTPRYLIKTRGQQVTLSCSPISGHRSVSWYQQTPGQGLQFLFEYFSETQRNKGNFPGRFSGRQFSNSRSEMNVSTLELGDSALYLCASRNQAGGTEAFFGQGTRLTVV.

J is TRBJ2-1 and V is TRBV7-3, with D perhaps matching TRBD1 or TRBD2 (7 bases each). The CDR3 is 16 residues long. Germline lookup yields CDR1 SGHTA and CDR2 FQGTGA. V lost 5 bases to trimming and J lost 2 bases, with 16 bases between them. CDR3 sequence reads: CASSLSGTATYNEQFF. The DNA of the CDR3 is TGTGCCAGCAGCCTAAGCGGGACAGCAACCTACAATGAGCAGTTCTTC.

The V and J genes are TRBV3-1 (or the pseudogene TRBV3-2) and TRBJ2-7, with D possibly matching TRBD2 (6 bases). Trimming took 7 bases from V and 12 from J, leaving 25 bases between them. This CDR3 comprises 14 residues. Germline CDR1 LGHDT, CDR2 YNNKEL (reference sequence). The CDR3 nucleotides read TGTGCCAGCACGCGGGGCCCTGGAGCCCTACGACGGTACTTC. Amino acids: CASTRGPGALRRYF.

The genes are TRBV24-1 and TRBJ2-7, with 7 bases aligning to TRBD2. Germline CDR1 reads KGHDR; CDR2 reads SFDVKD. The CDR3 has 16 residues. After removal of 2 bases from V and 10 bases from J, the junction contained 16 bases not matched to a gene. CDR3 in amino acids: CATSDSRDYSSTSQYF. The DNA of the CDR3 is TGTGCCACCAGTGATTCTCGGGACTATTCCTCTACGAGCCAGTACTTC.

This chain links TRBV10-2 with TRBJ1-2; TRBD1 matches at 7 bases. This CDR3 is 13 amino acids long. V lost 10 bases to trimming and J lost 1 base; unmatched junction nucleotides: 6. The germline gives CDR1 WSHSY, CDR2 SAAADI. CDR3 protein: CATTGRDNYGYTF. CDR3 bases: TGCGCCACGACAGGGAGAGATAACTATGGCTACACCTTC.

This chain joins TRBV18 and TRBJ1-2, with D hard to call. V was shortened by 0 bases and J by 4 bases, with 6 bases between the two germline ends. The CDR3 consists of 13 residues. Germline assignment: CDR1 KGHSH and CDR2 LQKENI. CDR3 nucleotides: TGTGCCAGCTCACCACCATGGGCCTATGGCTACACCTTC. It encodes CASSPPWAYGYTF.

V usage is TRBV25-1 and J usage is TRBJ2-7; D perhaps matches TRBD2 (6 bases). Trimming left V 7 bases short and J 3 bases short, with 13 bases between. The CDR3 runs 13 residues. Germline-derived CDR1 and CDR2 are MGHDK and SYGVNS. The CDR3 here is CASTRDFLYEQYF. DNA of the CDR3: TGTGCCAGCACTCGGGACTTCCTCTACGAGCAGTACTTC.

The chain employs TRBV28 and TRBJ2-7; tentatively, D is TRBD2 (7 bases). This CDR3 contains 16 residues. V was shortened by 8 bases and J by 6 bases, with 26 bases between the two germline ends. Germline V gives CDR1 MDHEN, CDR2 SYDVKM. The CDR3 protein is CASGEGGTRSFGEQYF. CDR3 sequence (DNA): TGTGCCAGCGGGGAGGGGGGGACTCGTAGTTTCGGCGAGCAGTACTTC.